The rows below give T cell receptor beta chains drawn from one sample of a study of human T cells and chemical hapten exposure. One entry per CDR3 protein results from TCRdb running MiXCR on the RACE reads. The repertoire holds over 85,000 distinct CDR3 sequences, with roughly 10% as singletons. The specimen comprised whole blood, sampled in connection with sensitization to the hapten diphenylcyclopropenone (DPC). These receptors all come from a woman aged 55 to 70 with alopecia areata. Some clones in this sample may be carry-over from other donors' samples. Each CDR3 is given with its conserved first and last residue. The D gene is left open where the match is weak. The size field is filled for only some rows; it gives once, few, many or a size class.

D | J | V | length | size | DNA | CDR3
. | TRBJ2-2 | TRBV7-8 | 14 | few | TGTGCCAGCAGCTCCACTCCGGTCTCCGGGGAGCTGTTTTTT | CASSSTPVSGELFF
. | TRBJ1-2 | TRBV20-1 | 13 | few | TGCAGTGCTAGAGGTGTCTCACGATATGGCTACACCTTC | CSARGVSRYGYTF
. | TRBJ1-1 | TRBV12-3/TRBV12-4 | 13 | . | TGTGCCAGCAGGCCACAGGGGAACACTGAAGCTTTCTTT | CASRPQGNTEAFF
. | TRBJ1-1 | TRBV18 | 15 | many | TGTGCCAGCTCACCACCGAGAGCAATGAACACTGAAGCTTTCTTT | CASSPPRAMNTEAFF
. | TRBJ2-7 | TRBV20-1 | 14 | many | TGCAGTGCGCTGCGCGGGGTAACCTCCTACGAGCAGTACTTC | CSALRGVTSYEQYF
. | TRBJ2-7 | TRBV11-2 | 15 | . | TGTGCCAGCAGCCCCTGGGGGGAGGGGGCCTACGAGCAGTACTTC | CASSPWGEGAYEQYF
. | TRBJ1-2 | TRBV13 | 16 | many | TGTGCCAGCAGCTTACCGGAAGAGGGGGTGAACTATGGCTACACCTTC | CASSLPEEGVNYGYTF
. | TRBJ2-2 | TRBV4-1 | 15 | . | TGCGCCAGCAGCCAAGGGGCAGCCAGGACCGGGGAGCTGTTTTTT | CASSQGAARTGELFF
. | TRBJ2-5 | TRBV7-2 | 13 | . | TGTGCCAGCAGCGCGGGACAGAGAGAGACCCAGTACTTC | CASSAGQRETQYF
. | TRBJ2-7 | TRBV7-8 | 16 | many | TGTGCCAGCAGCTTAGATTCGCCCGCAAGCTCCTACGAGCAGTACTTC | CASSLDSPASSYEQYF
TRBD1 | TRBJ1-1 | TRBV7-8 | 16 | few | TGTGCCAGCAGCTTAGAGGGGGCAGCATTGAACACTGAAGCTTTCTTT | CASSLEGAALNTEAFF
. | TRBJ2-5 | TRBV18 | 13 | . | TGTGCCAGCGGATTGGGCAGATCAGAGACCCAGTACTTC | CASGLGRSETQYF
TRBD1 | TRBJ1-1 | TRBV19 | 16 | many | TGTGCCAGTAGTATACGGGGACAGGGTGGGAACACTGAAGCTTTCTTT | CASSIRGQGGNTEAFF
. | TRBJ1-1 | TRBV25-1 | 13 | . | TGTGCCAGCAGTGACTTCCCGTGGACTGAAGCTTTCTTT | CASSDFPWTEAFF
. | TRBJ2-3 | TRBV7-6 | 16 | many | TGTGCCAGCAGCTTAGCGCTGCGGGGAGACGCAGATACGCAGTATTTT | CASSLALRGDADTQYF
. | TRBJ1-2 | TRBV10-3 | 13 | . | TGTGCCATCAGTGAGAGGAGCAACTATGGCTACACCTTC | CAISERSNYGYTF
. | TRBJ2-7 | TRBV20-1 | 13 | few | TGCAGTGCCCCCCGGCAGATGGCCTACGAGCAGTACTTC | CSAPRQMAYEQYF
. | TRBJ2-2 | TRBV7-7 | 14 | few | TGTGCTAGCAGTCTTGACAGTCACACCGGGGAGCTGTTTTTT | CASSLDSHTGELFF
. | TRBJ1-2 | TRBV2 | 13 | few | TGTGCCAGCAGTGAAGATGGTTACTATGGCTACACCTTC | CASSEDGYYGYTF
TRBD2 | TRBJ2-3 | TRBV6-2/TRBV6-3 | 18 | few | TGTGCCAGCAGTCTTACTAGCGGGGGGCCCTCTGACACAGATACGCAGTATTTT | CASSLTSGGPSDTDTQYF
TRBD1 | TRBJ1-3 | TRBV6-6 | 16 | . | TGTGCCAGCAGACCCGCGGGACAGGGTAGTGGAAACACCATATATTTT | CASRPAGQGSGNTIYF
. | TRBJ1-5 | TRBV2 | 16 | . | TGTGCCAGCAGTGAAGTAGGAAGGGGTGGCAATCAGCCCCAGCATTTT | CASSEVGRGGNQPQHF
. | TRBJ1-2 | TRBV7-9 | 13 | few | TGTGCCAGCAGCTTATTGGTCGCAGGGGGCTACACCTTC | CASSLLVAGGYTF
. | TRBJ2-5 | TRBV5-4 | 14 | . | TGTGCCAGCAGCTTCCGGACCGTCCAAGAGACCCAGTACTTC | CASSFRTVQETQYF
TRBD1 | TRBJ2-3 | TRBV4-2 | 20 | many | TGTGCCAGCAGCCAAGTACGGGGACAGGGGGCCGTAACGAGCACAGATACGCAGTATTTT | CASSQVRGQGAVTSTDTQYF
. | TRBJ1-1 | TRBV5-6 | 14 | many | TGTGCCAGCAGCCCCCCGACTATGAACACTGAAGCTTTCTTT | CASSPPTMNTEAFF
. | TRBJ2-3 | TRBV7-3 | 14 | . | TGTGCCAGCAGCCGGCACCCCTTGGCCGATACGCAGTATTTT | CASSRHPLADTQYF
TRBD1 | TRBJ1-2 | TRBV6-1 | 14 | . | TGTGCCAACAGTCTTACAGGGGCCCGGCGAGGCTACACCTTC | CANSLTGARRGYTF
. | TRBJ1-1 | TRBV20-1 | 15 | . | TGCAGTGCTAGAGATTCTTGGGGAGAGGACACTGAAGCTTTCTTT | CSARDSWGEDTEAFF
. | TRBJ1-6 | TRBV30 | 13 | many | TGTGCCTGGAATAGGGACGGAAATTCACCCCTCCACTTT | CAWNRDGNSPLHF
. | TRBJ1-1 | TRBV5-1 | 14 | many | TGCGCCAGCAGCTTGGATCTCATGAACACTGAAGCTTTCTTT | CASSLDLMNTEAFF
. | TRBJ1-1 | TRBV6-2/TRBV6-3 | 16 | . | TGTGCCAGCAGTTCCCCCGCCCGGGGGGCGGGAACTGAAGCTTTCTTT | CASSSPARGAGTEAFF
. | TRBJ1-1 | TRBV7-6 | 12 | many | TGTGCCAGCAGCTTTGTGGGGACTGAAGCTTTCTTT | CASSFVGTEAFF
TRBD1 | TRBJ1-5 | TRBV19 | 14 | . | TGTGCCAGTAGCTCGAGACAGGGTGGTCAGCCCCAGCATTTT | CASSSRQGGQPQHF
. | TRBJ2-1 | TRBV2 | 13 | many | TGTGCCACCTCTGCCGCGGGGTCCAATGAGCAGTTCTTC | CATSAAGSNEQFF
. | TRBJ2-2 | TRBV12-3/TRBV12-4 | 16 | . | TGTGCCAGCAGACAACGTCGGGGGGCTCTCGCCGGGGAGCTGTTTTTT | CASRQRRGALAGELFF
. | TRBJ1-2 | TRBV15 | 13 | many | TGTGCCACCAGCGTGAGGACGGGGACCGGCTACACCTTC | CATSVRTGTGYTF
TRBD1 | TRBJ2-7 | TRBV20-1 | 15 | few | TGCAGTGCTAGTGCCCGGACAGGCCTGTCCTACGAGCAGTACTTC | CSASARTGLSYEQYF
. | TRBJ1-4 | TRBV12-3/TRBV12-4 | 14 | few | TGTGCCAGCCTAAAACAGGGAGGCGGTGAAAAACTGTTTTTT | CASLKQGGGEKLFF
. | TRBJ2-6 | TRBV29-1 | 16 | few | TGCAGCGTTTTCTCAGGGGTTCGCTCTGGGGCCAACGTCCTGACTTTC | CSVFSGVRSGANVLTF
. | TRBJ2-7 | TRBV9 | 17 | many | TGTGCCAGCAGCGTATTTGAACGGGCGACCCCATTCTACGAGCAGTACTTC | CASSVFERATPFYEQYF
. | TRBJ2-2 | TRBV11-3 | 16 | . | TGTGCCAGCAGCTTAGGCCCGGTCGGTCGCACCGGGGAGATGTTTTTT | CASSLGPVGRTGEMFF
TRBD2 | TRBJ2-3 | TRBV11-2 | 16 | many | TGTGCCAGCAGCCTCCCGACTAGCCGGGTCACAGATACGCAGTATTTT | CASSLPTSRVTDTQYF
. | TRBJ1-5 | TRBV2 | 15 | . | TGTGCCAGCAGAGATACTCGGGGTCTAAATCAGCCCCAGCATTTT | CASRDTRGLNQPQHF
. | TRBJ1-6 | TRBV2 | 13 | many | TGTGCCAGCAAAGCAGATCATAATTCACCCCTCCACTTT | CASKADHNSPLHF
. | TRBJ1-1 | TRBV7-9 | 15 | many | TGTGCCAGCAGCAGGAGGCCGGGCGAGAACACTGAAGCTTTCTTT | CASSRRPGENTEAFF
. | TRBJ2-1 | TRBV19 | 15 | many | TGTGCCAGTAGTCCGGTGGACAGCTCCTACAATGAGCAGTTCTTC | CASSPVDSSYNEQFF
. | TRBJ2-1 | TRBV30 | 13 | few | TGTGCCTGGAGCTATTTCCTGGGTGGTGAGCAGTTCTTC | CAWSYFLGGEQFF
TRBD2 | TRBJ2-1 | TRBV11-1 | 14 | few | TGTGCCAGCAGCTTAGTTCGGGGGGGCAATGAGCAGTTCTTC | CASSLVRGGNEQFF
. | TRBJ2-7 | TRBV7-6 | 13 | many | TGTGCCAGCAGCTTAGCGGCTGCCTACGAGCAGTACTTC | CASSLAAAYEQYF
. | TRBJ1-1 | TRBV11-2 | 12 | few | TGTGCCAGCAGCTGGGCCAACACTGAAGCTTTCTTT | CASSWANTEAFF
. | TRBJ1-2 | TRBV3-1 | 13 | many | TGTGCCAGCAGCCAACAGGGTATCTATGGCTACACCTTC | CASSQQGIYGYTF
TRBD2 | TRBJ2-1 | TRBV4-1 | 19 | many | TGCGCCAGCAGCCAAGCGAGACTAGCGGGGGGCGGGACCTACAATGAGCAGTTCTTC | CASSQARLAGGGTYNEQFF